One and the same sample provided the 32 T cell receptor beta chains below, sequenced in a study of blood T cell repertoires in COVID-19. Method: immunoSEQ multiplex PCR; TCRdb's copy keeps in-frame clones and lacks some. This table holds over 250,000 clones, around 86% found once. Material for sequencing was PBMCs or T cells enriched from blood (not recorded which). The receptor source for this set is a woman aged 18-30 years who had recovered from COVID-19.

The V gene is TRBV27, the J gene TRBJ2-7; 9 nucleotides line up with TRBD2. The V gene end was trimmed by 4 bases and the J gene end by 4 bases; junction bases not matched to a gene: 8. Germline CDR1 MNHEY, CDR2 SMNVEV (reference sequence). The CDR3 loop spans 15 amino acids. The CDR3 DNA is TGTGCCAGCAGTTCCGCCGGGACTAGCAGGTACGAGCAGTACTTC. As protein: CASSSAGTSRYEQYF.

The rearrangement joins TRBV10-1 to TRBJ2-2; 9 positions agree with TRBD2. V was clipped by 2 bases and J by 7 bases; unmatched bases: 14. CDR1 is WNHNN, CDR2 SYGVQD, per germline (reference sequence). The CDR3 has 18 amino acids. CDR3 amino acids: CASSEVVAGDKCNGELFF. The CDR3 DNA reads TGCGCCAGCAGTGAGGTAGTAGCGGGGGACAAATGCAACGGGGAGCTGTTTTTT.

The chain uses TRBV4-1 and TRBJ2-7, with 8 nucleotides matching TRBD2. The junction had 8 bases not matched to a gene; V was cut back by 1 base and J by 3 bases. Germline assignment: CDR1 MGHRA and CDR2 YSYEKL. The length of the CDR3 is 16 residues. The CDR3 bases are TGCGCCAGCAGCCAAGGACTAGCGAGCTCGCACTACGAGCAGTACTTC. This codes for CASSQGLASSHYEQYF.

V and J are TRBV7-3 and TRBJ2-5; possible D gene TRBD2, 6 bases. Germline-derived CDR1 and CDR2 are SGHTA and FQGTGA. This CDR3 comprises 16 residues. V lost 3 bases and J lost 2, with 16 bases in between. CDR3 residues: CASSLRPVAAQETQYF. The CDR3 region has the DNA TGTGCCAGCAGCTTGAGACCTGTAGCGGCTCAAGAGACCCAGTACTTC. Full variable domain (rest looked up from reference TRBV7-3 and TRBJ2-5): GAGVSQTPSNKVTEKGKYVELRCDPISGHTALYWYRQSLGQGPEFLIYFQGTGAADDSGLPNDRFFAVRPEGSVSTLKIQRTERGDSAVYLCASSLRPVAAQETQYFGPGTRLLVL.

The V gene is TRBV11-2, the J gene TRBJ2-2; 11 bases fit TRBD2. The junction had 12 bases not matched to a gene; V was cut back by 5 bases and J by 4 bases. Germline-derived CDR1 and CDR2 are SGHAT and FQNNGV. The CDR3 spans 18 residues. The CDR3, as DNA: TGTGCCAGCAGCGCCTCGGGACTAGCGGAAAAGGGCACCGGGGAGCTGTTTTTT. Translation gives CASSASGLAEKGTGELFF.

The rearrangement joins TRBV3-1 (or the pseudogene TRBV3-2) to TRBJ2-7; D is ambiguous. V lost 0 bases and J 2 bases, leaving 8 bases between the germline ends. CDR3 size: 14 residues. The germline V gene encodes CDR1 LGHDT and CDR2 YNNKEL (reference sequence). The chain's CDR3 is CASSQDVSTYEQYF. In nucleotides, the CDR3 is TGTGCCAGCAGCCAAGATGTTAGCACCTACGAGCAGTACTTC.

CDR3 sequence (DNA): TGTGCCAGCAGCGCTAGCGCCTCTAGCACAGATACGCAGTATTTT. Encoded protein: CASSASASSTDTQYF. The gene calls are TRBV3-1 (or the pseudogene TRBV3-2) and TRBJ2-3, with a tentative D call TRBD2 (6 bases). The germline gives CDR1 LGHDT, CDR2 YNNKEL (reference sequence). V lost 5 bases and J 0 bases, leaving 12 bases between the germline ends. The CDR3 contains 15 residues.

The chain recombines TRBV7-9 with TRBJ2-5; 9 nucleotides match TRBD1. CDR3 length: 13 amino acids. V was clipped by 11 bases and J by 3 bases; unmatched bases: 7. Germline CDR1 and CDR2: SEHNR and FQNEAQ (reference sequence). The CDR3 nucleotides are TGTGCCCCCGGGACAGGGCCTAAAGAGACCCAGTACTTC. Protein sequence: CAPGTGPKETQYF. The variable domain in full, with the rest retrieved from reference TRBV7-9 and TRBJ2-5, is DTGVSQNPRHKITKRGQNVTFRCDPISEHNRLYWYRQTLGQGPEFLTYFQNEAQLEKSRLLSDRFSAERPKGSFSTLEIQRTEQGDSAMYLCAPGTGPKETQYFGPGTRLLVL.

As for this clone: This same CDR3 is encoded by further DNA sequences in the sample. The rearrangement links TRBV27 to TRBJ2-7, with D perhaps matching TRBD2 (5 bases). Per germline, CDR1 MNHEY and CDR2 SMNVEV (reference sequence). This CDR3 is 11 amino acids long. Trimming cost V 4 bases and J 4 bases, with 5 bases left between them. The CDR3 loop is CASSSGYEQYF. The CDR3 region has the DNA TGTGCCAGCAGTTCGGGATACGAGCAGTACTTC.

The rearrangement uses TRBV30 and TRBJ2-2; 8 positions match TRBD2. The germline V gene encodes CDR1 GTSNPN and CDR2 SVGIG (reference sequence). This CDR3 contains 14 residues. The V and J ends lost 1 base and 7 bases, in that order; junction bases with no gene match: 5. DNA for the CDR3: TGTGCCTGGAGTGACGGGGGGGCGGACGGGGAGCTGTTTTTT. Protein product: CAWSDGGADGELFF. Looking up the rest from reference TRBV30 and TRBJ2-2 gives the full variable domain: SQTIHQWPATLVQPVGSPLSLECTVEGTSNPNLYWYRQAAGRGLQLLFYSVGIGQISSEVPQNLSASRPQDRQFILSSKKLLLSDSGFYLCAWSDGGADGELFFGEGSRLTVL.

This chain uses TRBV11-3 with TRBJ1-3; 9 nucleotides match TRBD1. J was trimmed by 3 bases and V by 5 bases; bases with no gene match: 8. Germline V CDR1 and CDR2: SGHNT, YENEEA. The CDR3 runs to 16 residues. This chain's CDR3 is CASSLSWGQGGNTIYF. The CDR3 DNA sequence: TGTGCCAGCAGCCTGAGTTGGGGACAGGGTGGAAACACCATATATTTT. The full variable domain, its missing parts supplied by reference TRBV11-3 and TRBJ1-3, is EAGVVQSPRYKIIEKKQPVAFWCNPISGHNTLYWYLQNLGQGPELLIRYENEEAVDDSQLPKDRFSAERLKGVDSTLKIQPAELGDSAVYLCASSLSWGQGGNTIYFGEGSWLTVV.

The CDR3 DNA reads TGTGCCAGCAGCCCAGGACTAGCGGGGGGGTTTCCCCCCTACGAGCAGTACTTC. Protein product: CASSPGLAGGFPPYEQYF. J is TRBJ2-7 and V is TRBV7-2; 15 nucleotides match TRBD2. The germline gives CDR1 SGHTA, CDR2 FQGNSA. Trimming took 5 bases from V and 2 from J; bases not matched to a gene: 10. This CDR3 spans 18 amino acids.

The chain joins TRBV7-9 to TRBJ1-2; TRBD1 aligns across 7 bases. The CDR3 consists of 16 residues. V shed 5 bases, J shed 8 bases, and the junction held 17 bases outside the gene matches. Germline assignment: CDR1 SEHNR and CDR2 FQNEAQ (reference sequence). CDR3: CASSPGQVLPSGGYTF. As DNA, the CDR3 is TGTGCCAGCAGCCCAGGACAGGTGCTCCCTTCGGGAGGCTACACCTTC.

This clone appeared a few times. J is TRBJ1-3 and V is TRBV27; D is possibly TRBD1 (6 bases). Germline values: CDR1 MNHEY, CDR2 SMNVEV (reference sequence). This CDR3 region has 13 residues. The V and J ends lost 3 bases and 4 bases respectively, with 7 bases between them. As DNA, the CDR3 is TGTGCCAGCAGTTTGACAGGAGGAAACACCATATATTTT. This translates into CASSLTGGNTIYF.

The chain recombines TRBV19 with TRBJ2-3; D might be TRBD2 (5 bases). The CDR3 is made up of 13 amino acids. Looked up from germline, CDR1 is LNHDA and CDR2 is SQIVND (reference sequence). Trimming removed 5 bases at V and 1 base at J, with 7 bases between. The CDR3 DNA reads as TGTGCCAGTAGTGATAGCGGCACAGATACGCAGTATTTT. Encoded protein: CASSDSGTDTQYF.

This clone was detected only once. The chain employs TRBV5-4 and TRBJ2-1; 9 bases map to TRBD1. Germline V gives CDR1 SGHNT, CDR2 YYREEE (reference sequence). With 4 bases clipped from V and 2 bases from J, the junction kept 7 bases outside the gene matches. CDR3 size: 16 residues. The CDR3: CASSVQTGGPYNEQFF. The CDR3 nucleotides are TGTGCCAGCAGCGTTCAGACAGGGGGTCCCTACAATGAGCAGTTCTTC.

The chain is built from TRBV6-1 and TRBJ1-5, with D possibly TRBD1 on 5 matching bases. This CDR3 is built from 16 residues. V shed 2 bases and J shed 3 bases, with 14 bases lying between them. Looked up from germline, CDR1 is MNHNS and CDR2 is SASEGT. CDR3 amino acids: CASSERRQSHNQPQHF. The CDR3 DNA follows: TGTGCCAGCAGTGAACGCCGACAGTCACACAATCAGCCCCAGCATTTT.

The J gene is TRBJ1-5, the V gene TRBV15; D is possibly TRBD1 (6 bases). From germline, CDR1 is LNHNV and CDR2 YYDKDF (reference sequence). With 3 bases removed from V and 3 bases from J, the gap between germline ends came to 15 bases. The CDR3 is made up of 16 amino acids. The CDR3 region has the DNA TGTGCCACCAGCAGTACAGGGATAAGCTACAATCAGCCCCAGCATTTT. Translation: CATSSTGISYNQPQHF.

CDR3 DNA: TGCGCCAGCAGCCAAGATGAATGGGCAGTCAACTCCTACGAGCAGTACTTC. This gives the protein CASSQDEWAVNSYEQYF. This rearrangement joins TRBV4-1 to TRBJ2-7; D gene unclear. V was cut by 0 bases and J by 0 bases, with 15 bases left in between. Germline V gene data show CDR1 as MGHRA and CDR2 as YSYEKL. The CDR3 contains 17 residues.

This chain joins TRBV19 and TRBJ2-3; TRBD2 matches 7 bases. The J segment lost 0 bases and the V segment lost 6 bases, leaving 3 bases of the junction unmatched. CDR1 is LNHDA, CDR2 SQIVND, per germline (reference sequence). This CDR3 is built from 14 residues. The CDR3 spells CASSGRTSTDTQYF. The CDR3 coding sequence is TGTGCCAGTAGCGGGAGGACTAGCACAGATACGCAGTATTTT.

The CDR3: CASSLVGDSGTSGSSYNEQFF. The CDR3 nucleotides are TGTGCCAGCAGCTTAGTAGGGGACTCCGGGACTAGCGGGAGTAGTTACAATGAGCAGTTCTTC. The chain combines TRBV7-8 with TRBJ2-1; 14 nucleotides agree with TRBD2. The CDR3 has 21 amino acids. V shed 1 base, J shed 4 bases, and the junction held 15 bases outside the gene matches. The V gene's germline CDR1 is SGHVS and CDR2 FQNEAQ.

J is TRBJ2-5 and V is TRBV9; 7 bases align to TRBD1. The CDR3 loop spans 14 amino acids. V lost 1 base, J lost 1 base, and 1 base stayed unmatched. Germline V gene lookup returns CDR1 SGDLS and CDR2 YYNGEE. The chain's CDR3 is CASSVRGPQETQYF. CDR3 DNA sequence: TGTGCCAGCAGCGTAAGGGGGCCCCAAGAGACCCAGTACTTC.

The V gene is TRBV4-1, the J gene TRBJ1-2; 9 bases agree with TRBD1. Germline CDR1 is MGHRA and CDR2 is YSYEKL. This CDR3 has 15 amino acids. V shed 3 bases and J 3 bases; nucleotides not matched to a gene: 5. CDR3 amino acids: CASSHVQGADYGYTF. The CDR3 nucleotides read TGCGCCAGCAGCCACGTACAGGGGGCTGACTATGGCTACACCTTC.

This chain links TRBV18 with TRBJ1-6, with TRBD1 identical over 11 bases. Germline V gene data show CDR1 as KGHSH and CDR2 as LQKENI. V shed 3 bases and J 7 bases; nucleotides not matched to a gene: 5. The CDR3 is 16 amino acids. For the CDR3, the DNA is TGTGCCAGCTCACCGCAGGGACAGGGGGAAAATTCACCCCTCCACTTT. Translating it yields CASSPQGQGENSPLHF.

This chain uses TRBV7-2 with TRBJ1-2; a weak D match, TRBD1 (6 bases). With 1 base removed from V and 4 bases from J, the gap between germline ends came to 16 bases. This CDR3 comprises 16 residues. Per germline, CDR1 SGHTA and CDR2 FQGNSA. As DNA, the CDR3 is TGTGCCAGCAGCTTAGTACGCACAGGGCTAATCTATGGCTACACCTTC. This encodes CASSLVRTGLIYGYTF.

CDR3 residues: CASSITTNQPQHF. The CDR3 region has the DNA TGCGCCAGCAGCATCACAACCAATCAGCCCCAGCATTTT. J is TRBJ1-5 and V is TRBV5-1; D is unresolved. V shed 4 bases and J shed 3 bases, with 8 bases lying between them. Germline CDR1 is SGHRS and CDR2 is YFSETQ. The CDR3 sequence is 13 residues long.

The chain uses TRBV7-6 and TRBJ1-1; D may be TRBD1 (6 bases). The V end lost 2 bases, the J end lost 1 base, and 8 bases lay between the germline ends. Per the germline V gene, CDR1 is SGHVS and CDR2 is FNYEAQ. The CDR3 length is 14 residues. The CDR3 loop is CASSLWDKNTEAFF. In nucleotides, the CDR3 is TGTGCCAGCAGCTTATGGGACAAGAACACTGAAGCTTTCTTT.

The chain couples TRBV15 to TRBJ2-7; TRBD1 agrees at 9 bases. Trimming removed 0 bases from V and 0 bases from J; junction bases left unmatched: 3. Germline CDR1 reads LNHNV; CDR2 reads YYDKDF (reference sequence). The CDR3 runs 16 residues. CDR3 DNA sequence: TGTGCCACCAGCAGAGAAGGGGGACAGGGCTCCTACGAGCAGTACTTC. Its protein is CATSREGGQGSYEQYF.

This chain connects TRBV12-3 or TRBV12-4 to TRBJ1-2, with D possibly TRBD1 on 5 matching bases. V lost 7 bases, J lost 10 bases, and 13 bases lay in between. The CDR3 has 11 residues. The CDR3 DNA reads TGTGCCAGCACCCTCTGGGGGGACTACACCTTC. Its protein is CASTLWGDYTF.

This sequence joins TRBV11-2 and TRBJ1-1; D is perhaps TRBD1 (5 bases). Germline loops: CDR1 SGHAT, CDR2 FQNNGV. This CDR3 is 15 amino acids long. Trimming pared 3 bases from V and 4 bases from J, leaving 15 bases between. The CDR3 here is CASSFSGGVSTEAFF. CDR3 coding DNA: TGTGCCAGCAGCTTTAGCGGGGGAGTGAGCACTGAAGCTTTCTTT.

The chain joins TRBV4-2 to TRBJ1-5; D is ambiguous. With 8 bases removed from V and 0 bases from J, the gap between germline ends came to 14 bases. Germline loops: CDR1 LGHNA, CDR2 YNFKEQ. This CDR3 contains 15 residues. CDR3: CASSQGRYSNQPQHF. DNA of the CDR3: TGTGCCAGCTCCCAAGGGAGATATAGCAATCAGCCCCAGCATTTT.

The chain has TRBV7-8 and TRBJ2-1; tentative D call: TRBD2 (6 bases). The CDR3 totals 15 residues. The germline CDR1 and CDR2 sequences are SGHVS and FQNEAQ. The V end was cut by 0 bases, the J end by 7 bases, with 13 bases between. The CDR3 nucleotides are TGTGCCAGCAGCTTAGCCTCCGGGACTGGAAATGAGCAGTTCTTC. This gives the protein CASSLASGTGNEQFF. The variable domain in full, completed from reference TRBV7-8 and TRBJ2-1, reads GAGVSQSPRYKVAKRGQDVALRCDPISGHVSLFWYQQALGQGPEFLTYFQNEAQLDKSGLPSDRFFAERPEGSVSTLKIQRTQQEDSAVYLCASSLASGTGNEQFFGPGTRLTVL.